The sequence of this T cell receptor beta chain was determined in a study of patients and donors after allogeneic stem cell transplantation. With V trimmed by 5 bases and J by 2 bases, 5 bases remained unmatched. The germline V gene has CDR1 LGHNA and CDR2 YSLEER. The CDR3 runs 17 residues. A single record per CDR3 protein comes from TCRdb applying MiXCR to the RT-PCR reads. Counted here are roughly 250,000 distinct CDR3 sequences, over 12% occurring once; the ten biggest clones make up under 14%. The chain has TRBV4-3 and TRBJ2-6; 11 bases are a match to TRBD2. The sequence came from a human donor who was either an allogeneic HSCT recipient or a stem cell or donor lymphocyte infusion donor (not recorded which). It is not recorded whose cells these are; they may come from a transplant donor. Sequencing was done on a sample of blood, either unsorted or a sorted T cell fraction (not recorded which). In DNA form, the CDR3 reads TGCGCCAGCAGCGGACTAGCGGGTGGGGCTGGGGCCAACGTCCTGACTTTC. It codes for CASSGLAGGAGANVLTF.